The 15 T cell receptor beta chains given below trace back to one sample, sequenced in a study of beta chain features in type 1 diabetes. The investigators reverse transcribed all of the isolated RNA, so they sequenced expressed TCRB transcripts. Data came from immunoSEQ multiplex PCR; TCRdb stores just in-frame clones and leaves some out. The data show several thousand clones, around 82% seen once. Sequencing was done on a sample of Tregs from blood. The receptors originated from a woman younger than 35 in good health.

The chain carries TRBV6-1 and TRBJ1-2; no clear D gene. V lost 2 bases, J lost 0 bases, and 13 bases lay in between. The CDR3 is 16 amino acids. Germline V gene sequence: CDR1 MNHNS, CDR2 SASEGT. CDR3 protein: CASSERGQQANYGYTF. CDR3 nucleotide sequence: TGTGCCAGCAGTGAAAGAGGCCAGCAAGCTAACTATGGCTACACCTTC.

V usage is TRBV30 and J usage is TRBJ2-1; 15 bases are a match to TRBD2. The CDR3 has 16 amino acids. V lost 0 bases, J lost 4 bases, and 1 base stayed unmatched. Germline assignment: CDR1 GTSNPN and CDR2 SVGIG (reference sequence). The CDR3 reads CAWSVGTSGRYNEQFF. CDR3 bases: TGTGCCTGGAGTGTAGGGACTAGCGGGAGGTACAATGAGCAGTTCTTC. Using reference TRBV30 and TRBJ2-1 for the parts outside the CDR3, the full variable domain is SQTIHQWPATLVQPVGSPLSLECTVEGTSNPNLYWYRQAAGRGLQLLFYSVGIGQISSEVPQNLSASRPQDRQFILSSKKLLLSDSGFYLCAWSVGTSGRYNEQFFGPGTRLTVL.

This sequence joins TRBV6-5 and TRBJ1-2; tentative D call: TRBD1 (6 bases). This CDR3 region has 13 residues. Germline CDR1 reads MNHEY; CDR2 reads SVGAGI. Trimming left V 5 bases short and J 9 bases short, with 16 bases between. This chain's CDR3 is CASSEVQGTSYTF. The DNA for the CDR3 is TGTGCCAGCAGTGAAGTGCAGGGGACCAGCTACACCTTC.

This clone has a handful of counts. This sequence joins TRBV7-5 and TRBJ2-7; the table's D call, TRBD1, was not checked against the DNA. TRBV7-5 counts as a pseudogene. This CDR3 is built from 14 residues. CDR3 in DNA: TGTGTCAGAAGCTCGGGGACAAATGGCTACGAGCAGTACTTC. It is translated as CVRSSGTNGYEQYF.

The chain combines TRBV5-1 with TRBJ2-1; the match to TRBD2 covers 13 bases. The V gene end was trimmed by 4 bases and the J gene end by 10 bases; junction bases not matched to a gene: 5. The germline V gene encodes CDR1 SGHRS and CDR2 YFSETQ. This CDR3 contains 14 residues. The CDR3 here is CASSRLAGGGEQFF. The CDR3 coding sequence is TGCGCCAGCAGCCGACTAGCGGGAGGAGGGGAGCAGTTCTTC.

The J gene is TRBJ2-1, the V gene TRBV7-9, with D perhaps matching TRBD1 (6 bases). Trimming pared 0 bases from V and 0 bases from J, leaving 9 bases between. The length of the CDR3 is 16 residues. Germline lookup yields CDR1 SEHNR and CDR2 FQNEAQ (reference sequence). DNA of the CDR3: TGTGCCAGCAGCTTAGCGACAGGCGCCTCCTACAATGAGCAGTTCTTC. It yields the protein CASSLATGASYNEQFF.

The chain recombines TRBV6-1 with TRBJ2-1; tentative D call: TRBD2 (5 bases). With 5 bases removed from V and 2 bases from J, the gap between germline ends came to 25 bases. CDR1 is MNHNS and CDR2 is SASEGT in the germline V gene. The CDR3 length is 19 residues. CDR3 coding DNA: TGTGCCAGCAGTAAAGACCACTCCAGCATATTGAGGGCCTACAATGAGCAGTTCTTC. Protein: CASSKDHSSILRAYNEQFF.

V gene TRBV19 combines with J gene TRBJ2-6; no reliable D call. V was pared by 5 bases and J by 2 bases, with 7 bases between. The CDR3 covers 14 residues. Germline V gene data show CDR1 as LNHDA and CDR2 as SQIVND (reference sequence). In nucleotides, the CDR3 is TGTGCCAGTAGTCCTGGAGCTGGGGCCAACGTCCTGACTTTC. This translates into CASSPGAGANVLTF.

This rearrangement joins TRBV18 to TRBJ2-5; D is ambiguous. The CDR3 consists of 14 residues. Germline CDR1 reads KGHSH; CDR2 reads LQKENI. Trimming removed 1 base from V and 1 base from J, with 7 bases in between. The CDR3 bases are TGTGCCAGCTCACCACGACTTTTCCAAGAGACCCAGTACTTC. This sequence encodes CASSPRLFQETQYF.

The chain joins TRBV5-1 to TRBJ2-2; D is undetermined. The CDR3 has 13 residues. The germline V and J ends were trimmed by 0 bases and 4 bases, with 4 bases remaining between them. The V gene's germline CDR1 is SGHRS and CDR2 YFSETQ. CDR3 loop: CASSLDGTGELFF. DNA for the CDR3: TGCGCCAGCAGCTTGGACGGCACCGGGGAGCTGTTTTTT.

This chain connects TRBV2 to TRBJ2-6; D is uncertain. Per germline, CDR1 SNHLY and CDR2 FYNNEI. The V gene lost 3 bases and the J gene lost 0 bases, with 3 bases spanning the gap. The CDR3 has 14 residues. DNA of the CDR3: TGTGCCAGCAGTGAGCGCTCTGGGGCCAACGTCCTGACTTTC. It codes for CASSERSGANVLTF.

The chain joins TRBV11-2 to TRBJ2-1; 8 nucleotides match TRBD2. The CDR3 extends over 15 amino acids. Germline V gives CDR1 SGHAT, CDR2 FQNNGV. Trimming at V came to 3 bases and at J to 7 bases, leaving 8 bases not matched to a gene. The CDR3 coding sequence is TGTGCCAGCAGCTTCGGGAGGGCCCTAGGAAATGAGCAGTTCTTC. Protein sequence: CASSFGRALGNEQFF.

This clone has a handful of counts. This sequence joins TRBV10-2 and TRBJ2-2; 9 nucleotides line up with TRBD2. The CDR3 runs to 15 residues. The germline gives CDR1 WSHSY, CDR2 SAAADI. V was clipped by 4 bases and J by 4 bases; unmatched bases: 4. CDR3 nucleotides: TGCGCCAGCAGTGGAGCGGGAGGCCCCACCGGGGAGCTGTTTTTT. It translates to CASSGAGGPTGELFF.

As for this clone: Other DNA sequences from this sample encode an identical CDR3 as well. The chain uses TRBV30 and TRBJ2-7; 11 bases map to TRBD1. The V gene's germline CDR1 is GTSNPN and CDR2 SVGIG (reference sequence). CDR3 length: 12 residues. The V segment lost 8 bases and the J segment 3 bases; nucleotides outside the gene matches: 3. The CDR3 DNA sequence: TGTGCCGGGGGACAGGGGGTCTACGAGCAGTACTTC. It codes for CAGGQGVYEQYF.

This clone was picked up a small number of times. CDR3 in DNA: TGCGCCAGCAGCCTCACGATAGCGGGAAAGGGTAATGAGCAGTTCTTC. This codes for CASSLTIAGKGNEQFF. The chain is built from TRBV5-1 and TRBJ2-1, with 8 bases fitting TRBD2. The CDR3 totals 16 residues. Germline CDR1 and CDR2: SGHRS and YFSETQ. V lost 4 bases to trimming and J lost 7 bases; unmatched junction nucleotides: 13.